This T cell receptor (beta chain) originates from a study of molecular identifiers for immune sequencing clone quantification. Study-level background: Replicate experiments took RNA from about 20,000 or 100,000 naive CD8 cells, divided it five ways and sequenced four. Study-level findings and limits: In naive cells, under 1% of molecules belonged to clones above 20 RNA copies, against over 98% in effector cells. A shared barcode on identical TCR molecules could lead to underestimated sizes for highly expanded clones.

MiXCR, applied by TCRdb to the PCR reads, yields one record per CDR3 protein. The data contain roughly 300,000 distinct CDR3 sequences, under 25% of them seen just once; the ten biggest clones take up around 0.76%. Germline loops: CDR1 SGHRS, CDR2 YFSETQ. The CDR3 loop spans 14 amino acids. This clonotype is a singleton in its sample. Its target is unknown. At one boundary the junction diverges from the germline segment, which might be a read error. Naive CD8 T cells were picked out by sorting for CD8+CD4-CCR7+CD45RA+. Sequencing used naive CD8+ T cells from blood, with Jurkat cell RNA spiked in. Subset denoted: FACS-sorted CD8+CD4-CCR7+CD45RA+ naive T cells. This sequence originates from a human donor in good health. Some libraries in this study had Jurkat cell RNA spiked in. The chain employs TRBV5-1 and TRBJ1-1; D is uncertain. In DNA form, the CDR3 reads TGCGCCAGCGGCTTGGCCGGCAGGTCGACTTTGGCTTTCTTT. Translated, it gives CASGLAGRSTLAFF.